The rows below give T cell receptor beta chains drawn from one sample of a study of T cell changes during pregnancy in multiple sclerosis. Profiled with immunoSEQ multiplex PCR; TCRdb holds only in-frame clones, not every one. The sample holds approximately 69,000 clones, 90% to 95% seen once. The specimen comprised peripheral blood, sampled in the third trimester of pregnancy. All receptors come from a female donor with multiple sclerosis, enrolled in a pregnancy study. Each CDR3 is given with its conserved first and last residue. The D gene is left open where the match is weak. Expanded clones are given a class, and other clones once, few, many or no size at all.

clone_size,v_call,j_call,d_call,cdr3_nt,cdr3_aa
once,TRBV9,TRBJ2-3,.,TGTGCCAGCAGCGTATCAGGAAGCACAGATACGCAGTATTTT,CASSVSGSTDTQYF
.,TRBV7-2,TRBJ2-1,.,TGTGCCAGCAGCTTAGAGAGAGGGGGGGCATGGAATGAGCAGTTCTTC,CASSLERGGAWNEQFF
.,TRBV19,TRBJ1-2,.,TGTGCCAGTAGTATAGTAACAGGTCGGGACTATGGCTACACCTTC,CASSIVTGRDYGYTF
.,TRBV10-3,TRBJ2-7,.,TGTGCCATCAGTGAGTCGGCCAGGGAAAGGAACGAGCAGTACTTC,CAISESARERNEQYF
once,TRBV7-2,TRBJ1-6,.,TGTGCCAGCAGCTTAGGATCCGGACTCTGGGCCCTCCACTTT,CASSLGSGLWALHF
.,TRBV2,TRBJ1-1,TRBD1,TGTGCCAGCAGGGGGACAGCAGTAAGTGAAGCTTTCTTT,CASRGTAVSEAFF
.,TRBV10-1,TRBJ2-3,TRBD2,TGCGCCAGCAGTGCCCCAGCGGGGGGTACCACAGATACGCAGTATTTT,CASSAPAGGTTDTQYF
.,TRBV11-1,TRBJ1-6,.,TGTGCCAGCAGCTTAGGACAGGAGTATTCACCCCTCCACTTT,CASSLGQEYSPLHF
.,TRBV20-1,TRBJ2-7,.,TGCAGTGCTAGAGGGGCTCGGGAGCAGTACTTC,CSARGAREQYF
once,TRBV5-5,TRBJ1-5,.,TGTGCCAGCAGCTCCGACTGGAATCAGCCCCAGCATTTT,CASSSDWNQPQHF
.,TRBV2,TRBJ2-3,TRBD2,TGTGCCACCCGGGGGGGACATACCACAGATACGCAGTATTTT,CATRGGHTTDTQYF
.,TRBV30,TRBJ2-7,TRBD1,TGTGCCTGGACGAGACAGGGTCCCTACGAGCAGTACTTC,CAWTRQGPYEQYF
.,TRBV5-6,TRBJ1-1,TRBD1,TGTGCCAGCAGTCCCGGGACAGGGCGGATGAACACTGAAGCTTTCTTT,CASSPGTGRMNTEAFF
.,TRBV5-1,TRBJ1-4,TRBD1,TGCGCCAGCAGCGTCGGACAGGGCGGAGGAGGTGAAAAACTGTTTTTT,CASSVGQGGGGEKLFF
.,TRBV7-8,TRBJ2-2,TRBD2,TGTGCCAGCAGCTTACCACTAGCGGCGGGCACCGGGGAGCTGTTTTTT,CASSLPLAAGTGELFF
.,TRBV13,TRBJ2-3,.,TGTGCCAGCAGCTTAAGGCGTTCTGGACTATCCACAGATACGCAGTATTTT,CASSLRRSGLSTDTQYF
.,TRBV7-8,TRBJ1-2,TRBD1,TGTGCCAGCAGCTCTGACAGGGGGCGAGGTGGCTACACCTTC,CASSSDRGRGGYTF
.,TRBV5-4,TRBJ1-4,.,TGTGCCAGCAGCCCCGGAGGTGCAACTAATGAAAAACTGTTTTTT,CASSPGGATNEKLFF
.,TRBV7-6,TRBJ2-1,TRBD2,TGTGCCAGCAGCCTCGGGACTAGCGGGGGGGCTCGCGAGCAGTTCTTC,CASSLGTSGGAREQFF
once,TRBV30,TRBJ1-6,TRBD1,TGTGCCTGGAGTGAGACAGGGCATAATTCACCCCTCCACTTT,CAWSETGHNSPLHF
once,TRBV10-3,TRBJ1-1,.,TGTGCCATCAGCCTAACCACGACTGTGAACACTGAAGCTTTCTTT,CAISLTTTVNTEAFF
.,TRBV7-2,TRBJ1-6,TRBD1,TGTGCCAGCAGCATCCGGGGGGACAGGGGATATTCACCCCTCCACTTT,CASSIRGDRGYSPLHF
.,TRBV7-9,TRBJ2-7,.,TGTGCCAGCGGGGCACTCAACTCCTACGAGCAGTACTTC,CASGALNSYEQYF
.,TRBV2,TRBJ1-4,.,TGTGCTTCCAAAGTGGGGCAGAGTGAACTGTTTTTT,CASKVGQSELFF
.,TRBV5-1,TRBJ1-2,TRBD1,TGCGCCAGCAGCTCGGACAGGGCTCACTATAACTATGGCTACACCTTC,CASSSDRAHYNYGYTF
once,TRBV29-1,TRBJ2-1,TRBD2,TGCAGCGTTGAAGGGCGGGGGAGCTCCTACAATGAGCAGTTCTTC,CSVEGRGSSYNEQFF
.,TRBV5-1,TRBJ2-7,TRBD1,TGCGCCAGCAGCTTGGGCAGGGGGCTCTACGAGCAGTACTTC,CASSLGRGLYEQYF
.,TRBV4-3,TRBJ1-1,TRBD1,TGCGCCAGCAGCCAAGATTCCGGGACAGGGTTTGAAGCTTTCTTT,CASSQDSGTGFEAFF
.,TRBV19,TRBJ1-2,TRBD1,TGTGCCAGTAGTTCCTCTGGACAGGCTTCTTATGGCTACACCTTC,CASSSSGQASYGYTF
once,TRBV7-9,TRBJ2-7,.,TGTGCCAGCAGCTCGCCCTTTGAGGGAAGGGAGCAGTACTTC,CASSSPFEGREQYF
few,TRBV6-5,TRBJ1-1,TRBD1,TGTGCCAGCAGGTTGGGACAGATGAACACTGAAGCTTTCTTT,CASRLGQMNTEAFF
.,TRBV11-2,TRBJ2-1,.,TGTGCCAGCAGCTTAACCAGCTCCTACAATGAGCAGTTCTTC,CASSLTSSYNEQFF
.,TRBV7-9,TRBJ2-5,TRBD2,TGTGCCAGCAGCCACGGGGGGGCCTGGGAGACCCAGTACTTC,CASSHGGAWETQYF
.,TRBV12-5,TRBJ2-2,TRBD1,TGTGCTAGTGGTTTTGGACAGGGGGGAACCGGGGAGCTGTTTTTT,CASGFGQGGTGELFF
.,TRBV9,TRBJ2-2,.,TGTGCCAGCAGCGCCCTAATCAACACCGGGGAGCTGTTTTTT,CASSALINTGELFF
.,TRBV4-2,TRBJ2-3,TRBD2,TGTGCCAGCAGCCAATACACGGGGGGGACTAGCGGGAACACAGATACGCAGTATTTT,CASSQYTGGTSGNTDTQYF
.,TRBV19,TRBJ1-2,TRBD1,TGTGCCAGTAGAGACATGGACAGGGGGTTCTATGGCTACACCTTC,CASRDMDRGFYGYTF
.,TRBV7-2,TRBJ2-3,TRBD1,TGTGCCAGCAGCCTCACTCCGGGACAGACAGATACGCAGTATTTT,CASSLTPGQTDTQYF
once,TRBV7-2,TRBJ1-4,.,TGTGCCAGCAGCTTGAACAGGATAAATGAAAAACTGTTTTTT,CASSLNRINEKLFF
.,TRBV30,TRBJ1-3,.,TGTGCCTCCCAACAGGGCTCCCTTTCTGGAAACACCATATATTTT,CASQQGSLSGNTIYF
.,TRBV19,TRBJ1-1,.,TGTGCCAGTACCCTCCGGGGGTGGTACACTGAAGCTTTCTTT,CASTLRGWYTEAFF
.,TRBV5-1,TRBJ1-2,.,TGCGCCAGCAGCCCGGACGGGACTTCAACCTATGGCTACACCTTC,CASSPDGTSTYGYTF